These 2 T cell receptor beta chains share one sample of origin, sequenced in a study of blood T cell repertoires in COVID-19. Sequencing used immunoSEQ multiplex PCR; TCRdb keeps in-frame clones, though not all of them. The data hold hundreds of thousands of clones, with over 70% observed a single time. Material for sequencing was peripheral blood. These receptors all come from a woman aged 40 to 50 who had recovered from COVID-19.

J is TRBJ2-7 and V is TRBV7-9; TRBD2 might be the D (7 bases). This CDR3 spans 14 amino acids. V was cut by 6 bases and J by 9 bases, with 21 bases left in between. Germline loops: CDR1 SEHNR, CDR2 FQNEAQ (reference sequence). The DNA for the CDR3 is TGTGCCAGCAGTCTACAGGGAGGGACCTGGGTGCAGTACTTC. Translated, it gives CASSLQGGTWVQYF. Complete variable domain (other parts from reference TRBV7-9 and TRBJ2-7): DTGVSQNPRHKITKRGQNVTFRCDPISEHNRLYWYRQTLGQGPEFLTYFQNEAQLEKSRLLSDRFSAERPKGSFSTLEIQRTEQGDSAMYLCASSLQGGTWVQYFGPGTRLTVT.

This clone was found once. The CDR3 DNA reads TGCGCCAGCAGTACCGGGGGGCCCGCTGGCTACACCTTC. As protein: CASSTGGPAGYTF. The chain is built from TRBV10-2 and TRBJ1-2; possible D gene TRBD1, 6 bases. The CDR3 length is 13 residues. Looked up from germline, CDR1 is WSHSY and CDR2 is SAAADI. V gave up 5 bases and J gave up 7 bases, with 14 bases separating them.